The rows below give T cell receptor beta chains drawn from one sample of a study of T cell responses to AZD1222 COVID-19 vaccine. Assay used: immunoSEQ multiplex PCR; TCRdb lists only in-frame clones, some missing. Among around 95,000 clones listed, approximately 90% were seen once. Sequences were derived from peripheral blood, sampled on day 0 of AZD1222 vaccination. These receptors came from an adult in good health. CDR3s include the opening cysteine and the closing phenylalanine or tryptophan. The D gene is left open where the match is weak. Clone size is given for some rows only: seen once, a few or many times, or a class if the clone is expanded.

V: TRBV5-1; size: NA; D: TRBD2; J: TRBJ2-3; DNA: TGCGCCAGCAGGGCCCTAGCGGGAGTCACAGATACGCAGTATTTT; CDR3: CASRALAGVTDTQYF
V: TRBV18; size: NA; D: TRBD1; J: TRBJ1-2; DNA: TGTGCCAGCTCAGGGGGGACAGAGAACTATGGCTACACCTTC; CDR3: CASSGGTENYGYTF
V: TRBV21-1; size: NA; D: NA; J: TRBJ2-7; DNA: TGTGCCAGCAGCACCCGACAGGGAACCTACGAGCAGTACTTC; CDR3: CASSTRQGTYEQYF
V: TRBV29-1; size: NA; D: NA; J: TRBJ2-3; DNA: TGCAGCGCAAAACCCAGCGATACGCAGTATTTT; CDR3: CSAKPSDTQYF
V: TRBV6-5; size: NA; D: NA; J: TRBJ1-2; DNA: TGTGCCAGCAGCGGACGGGGCCTTGGGTATGGCTACACCTTC; CDR3: CASSGRGLGYGYTF
V: TRBV12-3/TRBV12-4; size: NA; D: NA; J: TRBJ2-7; DNA: TGTGCCAGCGGGGCACTTCTCGTCTACGAGCAGTACTTC; CDR3: CASGALLVYEQYF
V: TRBV6-6; size: NA; D: NA; J: TRBJ1-5; DNA: TGTGCCAGCACTCTCCATTCCGGGTCCCAGCATTTT; CDR3: CASTLHSGSQHF
V: TRBV28; size: NA; D: NA; J: TRBJ2-5; DNA: TGTGCCACTTCGCAAGAGACCCAGTACTTC; CDR3: CATSQETQYF
V: TRBV5-4; size: NA; D: NA; J: TRBJ1-2; DNA: TGTGCCAGCAGCTTGGCAATCCCCACCTTTGAAAACTATGGCTACACCTTC; CDR3: CASSLAIPTFENYGYTF
V: TRBV3-1/TRBV3-2; size: NA; D: NA; J: TRBJ2-7; DNA: TGTGCCAGCAGCCAATCAGGCGGTTCCTACGAGCAGTACTTC; CDR3: CASSQSGGSYEQYF
V: TRBV24-1; size: NA; D: NA; J: TRBJ1-5; DNA: TGTGCCACCAGGCCGAGGAGGGGCAGCAATCAGCCCCAGCATTTT; CDR3: CATRPRRGSNQPQHF
V: TRBV27; size: NA; D: NA; J: TRBJ2-7; DNA: TGTGCCAGCAGTTTAAGTGTCGAGAGCTCCTACGAGCAGTACTTC; CDR3: CASSLSVESSYEQYF
V: TRBV9; size: NA; D: NA; J: TRBJ2-5; DNA: TGTGCCAGCAGCGTAGATATCGGAGGGCAGCTCCAAGAGACCCAGTACTTC; CDR3: CASSVDIGGQLQETQYF
V: TRBV19; size: NA; D: NA; J: TRBJ2-7; DNA: TGTGCCAGTAGTATGGGGTACGGGTCCTACGAGCAGTACTTC; CDR3: CASSMGYGSYEQYF
V: TRBV28; size: NA; D: TRBD1; J: TRBJ1-5; DNA: TGTGCCAGCAGAGGACAGGGCGTCCAGCCCCAGCATTTT; CDR3: CASRGQGVQPQHF
V: TRBV25-1; size: NA; D: NA; J: TRBJ1-3; DNA: TGTGCCAGCGGACCCGGAAACACCATATATTTT; CDR3: CASGPGNTIYF
V: TRBV5-1; size: NA; D: NA; J: TRBJ2-2; DNA: TGCGCCAGCAGCTTGGAAGGGTTCCGCCTTGGCGACGGAAAGCTGTTTTTT; CDR3: CASSLEGFRLGDGKLFF
V: TRBV18; size: NA; D: NA; J: TRBJ1-2; DNA: TGTGCCAGCTCACCAGGTGGAGGAGCTAACTATGGCTACACCTTC; CDR3: CASSPGGGANYGYTF
V: TRBV7-2; size: NA; D: NA; J: TRBJ1-1; DNA: TGTGCCAGCAGCTTAACCGGTGAGGGCACTGAAGCTTTCTTT; CDR3: CASSLTGEGTEAFF
V: TRBV7-9; size: NA; D: NA; J: TRBJ1-1; DNA: TGTGCGCTACGATCGGAGCATGAAGCTTTCTTT; CDR3: CALRSEHEAFF
V: TRBV2; size: NA; D: NA; J: TRBJ1-2; DNA: TGTGCCAGCAGAGCCCAGGCCATGGGTGGCTACACCTTC; CDR3: CASRAQAMGGYTF
V: TRBV5-5; size: NA; D: TRBD2; J: TRBJ2-7; DNA: TGTGCCAGCAGCTTTGGGACTACCTACGAGCAGTACTTC; CDR3: CASSFGTTYEQYF
V: TRBV4-2; size: NA; D: NA; J: TRBJ2-1; DNA: TGTGCCAGCAGCCAAGAGGTCGGTTGGTCGGACAATGAGCAGTTCTTC; CDR3: CASSQEVGWSDNEQFF
V: TRBV3-1/TRBV3-2; size: NA; D: NA; J: TRBJ2-1; DNA: TGTGCCAGCAGCCAAGATTTGGGGGCGCCAGGTGAAGGTGGTGAGCAGTTCTTC; CDR3: CASSQDLGAPGEGGEQFF
V: TRBV13; size: NA; D: TRBD1; J: TRBJ2-7; DNA: TGTGCCAGCAGCTTAGGGACAGGGACCTACGAGCAGTACTTC; CDR3: CASSLGTGTYEQYF
V: TRBV6-4; size: NA; D: NA; J: TRBJ1-1; DNA: TGTGCCAGCAGAACCGACAGTATGAACACTGAAGCTTTCTTT; CDR3: CASRTDSMNTEAFF
V: TRBV9; size: once; D: TRBD1; J: TRBJ1-2; DNA: TGTGCCAGCAGCGTACCCCGGGACAGGACCAACTATGGCTACACCTTC; CDR3: CASSVPRDRTNYGYTF
V: TRBV27; size: NA; D: NA; J: TRBJ2-4; DNA: TGTGCCAGCAGTGGAGGTGGCCCAGCCAGAGACACGTCCAAAAACATTCAGTACTTC; CDR3: CASSGGGPARDTSKNIQYF
V: TRBV5-1; size: few; D: NA; J: TRBJ1-1; DNA: TGCGCCAGCAGCTCAGGGCGGACGAAGGGCACTGAAGCTTTCTTT; CDR3: CASSSGRTKGTEAFF
V: TRBV19; size: NA; D: NA; J: TRBJ1-2; DNA: TGTGCCAGTAGCCCAAACCAATTCAGGGGCCTAAGTACTGGCTACACCTTC; CDR3: CASSPNQFRGLSTGYTF
V: TRBV5-4; size: NA; D: NA; J: TRBJ1-1; DNA: TGTGCCAGCAGCTTGTGGGGGTGGGAGGAGGCTTTCTTT; CDR3: CASSLWGWEEAFF
V: TRBV29-1; size: NA; D: TRBD1; J: TRBJ1-3; DNA: TGCAGCGTTGCCGGGACAGGGGTTGGTGGAAACACCATATATTTT; CDR3: CSVAGTGVGGNTIYF
V: TRBV12-3/TRBV12-4; size: NA; D: NA; J: TRBJ1-1; DNA: TGTGCCAGCAGTTTGTTGGCTATTGAAGCTTTCTTT; CDR3: CASSLLAIEAFF
V: TRBV5-1; size: NA; D: NA; J: TRBJ2-3; DNA: TGCGCCAGCAGCCGATCATATTCTGATCTAGTCGAGCGGACAGATACGCAGTATTTT; CDR3: CASSRSYSDLVERTDTQYF
V: TRBV5-6; size: once; D: NA; J: TRBJ1-2; DNA: TGTGCCAGCAGCCCGGAGAGGCGGGACGGCTACACCTTC; CDR3: CASSPERRDGYTF
V: TRBV11-2; size: NA; D: TRBD1; J: TRBJ2-7; DNA: TGTGCCAGCAGCGTACAGACAGGGTGGATGTTAGACGAGCAGTACTTC; CDR3: CASSVQTGWMLDEQYF
V: TRBV25-1; size: NA; D: NA; J: TRBJ1-2; DNA: TGTGCCAGCAGTGGACAGGCTCCCTCCTATGGCTACACCTTC; CDR3: CASSGQAPSYGYTF
V: TRBV6-5; size: once; D: NA; J: TRBJ2-7; DNA: TGTGCCAGCAGTTACTCGAGGCAAGTCTACGAGCAGTACTTC; CDR3: CASSYSRQVYEQYF
V: TRBV6-5; size: NA; D: NA; J: TRBJ2-1; DNA: TGTGCCACCCGGACGGGTCAGACCTACAATGAGCAGTTCTTC; CDR3: CATRTGQTYNEQFF
V: TRBV6-5; size: NA; D: TRBD1; J: TRBJ1-6; DNA: TGTGCCATCTTCCAGGGGGGTTACTCACCCCTCCACTTT; CDR3: CAIFQGGYSPLHF
V: TRBV5-1; size: once; D: NA; J: TRBJ2-3; DNA: TGCGCCAGCAGCTCCGATGCCCACACAGATACGCAGTATTTT; CDR3: CASSSDAHTDTQYF
V: TRBV7-6; size: NA; D: NA; J: TRBJ2-2; DNA: TGTGCCAGCAGCTTAACGTTCTTTGAACAGGGTTTTATCGGGGAGCTGTTTTTT; CDR3: CASSLTFFEQGFIGELFF
V: TRBV29-1; size: NA; D: NA; J: TRBJ2-1; DNA: TGCAGCGTTGAAAGCTTAACCTACAATGAGCAGTTCTTC; CDR3: CSVESLTYNEQFF
V: TRBV4-1; size: NA; D: NA; J: TRBJ1-2; DNA: TGCGCCAGCAGCCAAGGGGGCTGGATGGACTATGGCTACACCTTC; CDR3: CASSQGGWMDYGYTF
V: TRBV14; size: once; D: NA; J: TRBJ2-1; DNA: TGTGCCAGCAGCCGGACCTTCGGGGACAATGAGCAGTTCTTC; CDR3: CASSRTFGDNEQFF
V: TRBV4-3; size: NA; D: TRBD2; J: TRBJ2-7; DNA: TGCGCCAGCAGCCCATCTGTGGGCGGGAGGGTTAGCGAGCAGTACTTC; CDR3: CASSPSVGGRVSEQYF
V: TRBV7-3; size: NA; D: NA; J: TRBJ2-3; DNA: TGTGCCAGCAGCCCCATAGTGGGGGATACGCAGTATTTT; CDR3: CASSPIVGDTQYF
V: TRBV7-9; size: NA; D: TRBD1; J: TRBJ1-2; DNA: TGTGCCAGCAGCTTAGGGGAAGGACAGGGAAATGGCTACACCTTC; CDR3: CASSLGEGQGNGYTF
V: TRBV28; size: NA; D: NA; J: TRBJ2-7; DNA: TGTGCCAGCAGATCCTTCCCCCCGGATTCACAGGGCTACGAGCAGTACTTC; CDR3: CASRSFPPDSQGYEQYF
V: TRBV5-1; size: NA; D: NA; J: TRBJ1-1; DNA: TGCGCCAGCAGCAAACGAGGCAGGGGAATGAACACTGAAGCTTTCTTT; CDR3: CASSKRGRGMNTEAFF
V: TRBV6-2/TRBV6-3; size: NA; D: TRBD1; J: TRBJ1-5; DNA: TGTGCCAGCAGCCCCCGGGACAGGGTCAATCAGCCCCAGCATTTT; CDR3: CASSPRDRVNQPQHF
V: TRBV28; size: NA; D: TRBD2; J: TRBJ2-1; DNA: TGTGCCAGCAGTGCTAGCGGGAGGGCCTCCTACAATGAGCAGTTCTTC; CDR3: CASSASGRASYNEQFF
V: TRBV6-5; size: NA; D: TRBD1; J: TRBJ1-4; DNA: TGTGCCAGCAGTTACTCCGGGACAGGGGATGAAAAACTGTTTTTT; CDR3: CASSYSGTGDEKLFF
V: TRBV5-1; size: NA; D: NA; J: TRBJ2-5; DNA: TGCGCCAGCAGCTCGGTTGGGGGGGAGACCCAGTACTTC; CDR3: CASSSVGGETQYF
V: TRBV7-2; size: NA; D: NA; J: TRBJ1-5; DNA: TGTGCCAGCAGCTTAATGGCCAGGGCCGGTCAGCCCCAGCATTTT; CDR3: CASSLMARAGQPQHF
V: TRBV11-3; size: NA; D: TRBD2; J: TRBJ2-2; DNA: TGTGCCAGCAGCTTACTAGCGGGAGGGGGCACCGGGGAGCTGTTTTTT; CDR3: CASSLLAGGGTGELFF
V: TRBV27; size: NA; D: TRBD1; J: TRBJ1-1; DNA: TGTGCCGTCGGGACAGGGACTGAAGCTTTCTTT; CDR3: CAVGTGTEAFF
V: TRBV9; size: NA; D: NA; J: TRBJ2-1; DNA: TGTGCCAGCAGCCCCCACCGTTTGAGCGTTGAGCAGTTCTTC; CDR3: CASSPHRLSVEQFF
V: TRBV7-6; size: NA; D: TRBD1; J: TRBJ2-1; DNA: TGTGCCAGCAGCTTAGTAGCCCCGGGACAGGGAAACAATGAGCAGTTCTTC; CDR3: CASSLVAPGQGNNEQFF
V: TRBV28; size: NA; D: NA; J: TRBJ1-2; DNA: TGTGCCAGCAGTCAGGACACCTTTAACTATGGCTACACCTTC; CDR3: CASSQDTFNYGYTF